The 15 T cell receptor beta chains in this list originate from one sample, sequenced in a study of T cells in Graves' hyperthyroidism and ophthalmopathy. Amplified TCR beta CDR3 regions derived from RNA transcripts. In the first-round RT-PCR of the TCR CDR3, the HTBI primer set was used. TCRdb used MiXCR to reprocess the multiplex PCR reads, holding one entry per CDR3 protein. The data contain around 350,000 distinct CDR3 sequences, around 25% of them singletons. The sequenced sample consisted of blood. The receptors here all came from a man aged 50 to 60 with Graves' hyperthyroidism.

V gene TRBV7-9 combines with J gene TRBJ2-1; 8 nucleotides agree with TRBD1. The J call may be faulty, since TRBJ2-7 better matches the DNA end. Germline CDR1 SEHNR, CDR2 FQNEAQ (reference sequence). CDR3 size: 14 residues. CDR3 residues: CASSPRTGNNEQYF. The CDR3 DNA reads as TGTGCCAGCAGCCCACGGACAGGGAATAATGAGCAGTACTTC.

V gene TRBV18 combines with J gene TRBJ2-7, with D possibly being TRBD2 (6 bases). CDR3 length: 17 amino acids. V lost 3 bases and J lost 0, with 18 bases in between. Germline-derived CDR1 and CDR2 are KGHSH and LQKENI. The CDR3 reads CASSPQSSGTGSYEQYF. In DNA form, the CDR3 reads TGTGCCAGCTCACCTCAAAGTTCCGGGACTGGCTCCTACGAGCAGTACTTC.

This clonotype was counted at least ten times. V is TRBV3-1 and J is TRBJ1-1, with no clear D. V was clipped by 4 bases and J by 5 bases, with 11 bases between them. Per the germline V gene, CDR1 is LGHDT and CDR2 is YNNKEL (reference sequence). The CDR3 is 13 amino acids. The DNA for the CDR3 is TGTGCCAGCAGCCGCGCCCTCGGAACTGAAGCTTTCTTT. This encodes CASSRALGTEAFF.

This clonotype was seen ten or more times. J is TRBJ2-2 and V is TRBV7-2; D not resolved. Germline V gives CDR1 SGHTA, CDR2 FQGNSA. The germline V and J ends were trimmed by 6 bases and 8 bases, with 16 bases remaining between them. CDR3 length equals 14 residues. CDR3 DNA: TGTGCCAGCAGAAACCGACGGCTGACGGGGGAGCTGTTTTTT. Its protein product is CASRNRRLTGELFF.

The sample holds one count of this clonotype. V usage is TRBV29-1 and J usage is TRBJ2-1; maybe TRBD1 (6 bases). The germline V gene encodes CDR1 SQVTM and CDR2 ANQGSEA. Trimming took off 2 bases at V and 5 bases at J, with 16 bases between the two ends. This CDR3 region has 15 residues. The CDR3 protein is CSVEIWGTPNNEQFF. CDR3 nucleotides: TGCAGCGTTGAAATTTGGGGGACACCAAACAATGAGCAGTTCTTC.

This clonotype was seen repeatedly, ten times or more. The chain recombines TRBV12-3 or TRBV12-4 with TRBJ2-3; 11 bases match TRBD2. The V segment lost 3 bases and the J segment 1 base; nucleotides outside the gene matches: 0. The CDR3 sequence is 15 residues long. In nucleotides, the CDR3 is TGTGCCAGCAGTTTGACTAGCGGGGGCACAGATACGCAGTATTTT. The encoded protein is CASSLTSGGTDTQYF.

This clonotype was seen more than once but under ten times. The chain links TRBV7-9 to TRBJ2-5, with D perhaps TRBD2 (5 bases). V lost 6 bases to trimming and J lost 4 bases, with 21 bases between them. CDR1 is SEHNR, CDR2 FQNEAQ, per germline (reference sequence). This CDR3 has 16 residues. The chain's CDR3 is CASSELSGPEGETQYF. CDR3 sequence (DNA): TGTGCCAGCAGTGAATTGAGCGGCCCCGAAGGAGAGACCCAGTACTTC.

There are a few counts of this clonotype. The V and J genes are TRBV10-1 and TRBJ2-5, with D possibly being TRBD1 (5 bases). Germline V CDR1 and CDR2: WNHNN, SYGVQD (reference sequence). The CDR3 extends over 13 amino acids. V gave up 1 base and J gave up 7 bases, with 10 bases separating them. Here the CDR3 reads CASSEFGRGTQYF. In nucleotides, the CDR3 is TGCGCCAGCAGTGAGTTTGGAAGGGGGACCCAGTACTTC.

In its sample, this clonotype was seen a few times. The chain is built from TRBV20-1 and TRBJ1-2; tentatively, D is TRBD1 (5 bases). V was shortened by 0 bases and J by 4 bases, with 18 bases between the two germline ends. In germline, CDR1 is DFQATT, CDR2 SNEGSKA (reference sequence). CDR3 size: 16 residues. CDR3 region: CSARENGARDPYGYTF. The CDR3 nucleotides read TGCAGTGCTAGAGAGAATGGAGCCAGGGACCCCTATGGCTACACCTTC.

Note on this clonotype: This sequence may be a read error, since a much larger clone differs from it by one base. V is TRBV28 and J is TRBJ2-5; D unclear. Per the germline V gene, CDR1 is MDHEN and CDR2 is SYDVKM. The CDR3 runs 17 residues. Trimming removed 3 bases from V and 3 bases from J, with 20 bases in between. The CDR3, as DNA: TGTGCCAGCAGTTTTGCGAAGGGTGTATTTGGGGAAGAGACCCAGTACTTC. The encoded protein is CASSFAKGVFGEETQYF.

The chain has TRBV11-2 and TRBJ2-2; possibly TRBD2 for D (6 bases). The V end lost 6 bases, the J end lost 0 bases, and 14 bases lay between the germline ends. The CDR3 covers 16 residues. CDR1 is SGHAT and CDR2 is FQNNGV in the germline V gene. CDR3 nucleotides: TGTGCCAGCAGGAACCCCGGGACTTCGAACACCGGGGAGCTGTTTTTT. Translation: CASRNPGTSNTGELFF. Full variable domain (remainder filled in from reference TRBV11-2 and TRBJ2-2): EAGVAQSPRYKIIEKRQSVAFWCNPISGHATLYWYQQILGQGPKLLIQFQNNGVVDDSQLPKDRFSAERLKGVDSTLKIQPAKLEDSAVYLCASRNPGTSNTGELFFGEGSRLTVL.

The genes are TRBV27 and TRBJ2-2; D may be TRBD1 or TRBD2 (6 bases each). The V and J ends lost 3 bases and 5 bases respectively, with 37 bases between them. CDR1 and CDR2 (germline): MNHEY, SMNVEV (reference sequence). The CDR3 is 23 amino acids. The CDR3 region has the DNA TGTGCCAGCAGTTTCCGATATCGTGGACAGAGTAGCCTCGGGGGTTTTGATACCGGGGAGCTGTTTTTT. The encoded protein is CASSFRYRGQSSLGGFDTGELFF.

The gene calls are TRBV28 and TRBJ1-2, with 8 bases lining up with TRBD1. The CDR3 is 15 residues long. The germline gives CDR1 MDHEN, CDR2 SYDVKM. Trimming cost V 5 bases and J 2 bases; bases outside gene matches: 7. The CDR3 spells CASSPGQGGNYGYTF. CDR3 coding DNA: TGTGCCAGCAGTCCAGGACAGGGCGGGAACTATGGCTACACCTTC.

This clonotype came up many times. The chain is built from TRBV12-3 or TRBV12-4 and TRBJ2-1; 9 positions agree with TRBD2. Trimming at V came to 6 bases and at J to 6 bases, leaving 12 bases not matched to a gene. The CDR3 runs 16 residues. CDR3 sequence (DNA): TGTGCCAGCAGCCGCGTCGGGGCGGGAGGGGCCAATGAGCAGTTCTTC. As protein: CASSRVGAGGANEQFF.

The J gene is TRBJ2-7, the V gene TRBV6-1; D is tentatively TRBD1 or TRBD2 (5 bases each). Germline V CDR1 and CDR2: MNHNS, SASEGT. Trimming pared 5 bases from V and 0 bases from J, leaving 14 bases between. This CDR3 contains 15 residues. Here the CDR3 DNA reads TGTGCCAGCAGTTTCGGGACCCAGAGCTCCTACGAGCAGTACTTC. Translated, it gives CASSFGTQSSYEQYF.